The clone carrying this T cell receptor (beta chain) was detected only once. Its antigen is not known. TCRdb's table, derived via immunoSEQ multiplex PCR, lists solely in-frame clones and lacks some. The profile covers about 79,000 clones, with roughly 72% appearing a single time and 1.5% to 2% taken by the ten largest. The ViraFEST assay expanded antigen-specific CD4+ T cells with viral peptide pools before sequencing. Scientists isolated CD4+ T cells after a roughly ten-day culture period ended. On both days 3 and 7, half of the culture medium was replaced with IL-2 medium. The CDR3 extends over 14 amino acids. Per germline, CDR1 KGHDR and CDR2 SFDVKD. V was trimmed by 8 bases and J by 8 bases, leaving 20 bases between them. This sample stems from a study of vaccination effects on CD4 cells after COVID-19. General observations from the study: Few convalescent patients were studied, and early post-infection samples were lacking.

The sequences come from CD4+ T cells from PBMCs cultured with HCoV-229E spike peptides, collected before COVID-19 vaccination. This sequence originates from a human donor who received a COVID-19 vaccine. The V and J genes are TRBV24-1 and TRBJ1-1; D is perhaps TRBD1 (5 bases). The CDR3: CATTQGDDAREAFF. For the CDR3, the DNA is TGTGCCACCACCCAGGGTGATGATGCTCGGGAAGCTTTCTTT.